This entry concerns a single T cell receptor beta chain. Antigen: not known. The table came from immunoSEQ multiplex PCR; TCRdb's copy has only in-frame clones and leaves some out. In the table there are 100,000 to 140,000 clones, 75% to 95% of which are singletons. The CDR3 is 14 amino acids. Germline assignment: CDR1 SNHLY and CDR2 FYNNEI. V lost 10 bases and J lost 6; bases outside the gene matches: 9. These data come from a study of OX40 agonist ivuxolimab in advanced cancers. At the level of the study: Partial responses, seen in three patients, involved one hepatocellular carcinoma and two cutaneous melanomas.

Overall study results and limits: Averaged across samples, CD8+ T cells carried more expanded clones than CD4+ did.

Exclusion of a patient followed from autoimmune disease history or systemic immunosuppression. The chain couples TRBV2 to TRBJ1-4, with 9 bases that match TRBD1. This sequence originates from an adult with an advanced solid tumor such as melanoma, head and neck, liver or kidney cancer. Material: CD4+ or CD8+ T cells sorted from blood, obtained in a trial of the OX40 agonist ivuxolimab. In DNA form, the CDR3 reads TGTGCCACTACAGTGGGACAGGGTTATGAAAAACTGTTTTTT. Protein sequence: CATTVGQGYEKLFF.